This section outlines one T cell receptor (beta chain) sequence together with its context. Its binding antigen is unknown. No base quality values were provided; no much bigger clone lies one nucleotide off. This sample is drawn from a study of control samples from healthy donors and cancer patients (dated by TCRdb to 2020 to 2022). From the cysteine up to the phenylalanine, the CDR3 has a length of 13 residues. The retained sequence is limited to the CDR3, 39 bases, with the frame set at the first base. From the germline V gene, CDR1 is MNHEY and CDR2 is SVGEGT. V sheds 2 bases and J sheds 4 bases, leaving 8 bases between their ends. Libraries were made using the immunoSEQ multiplex PCR assay. This is the immuneACCESS table as TCRdb keeps it, with only in-frame sequences that have V and J called. A part of the clones is gone; compared with another copy, unresolved V genes explain less than half, and the rest is unexplained. The sample profile shows 90,000 to 110,000 clones; 90% of them were found once. The ten most abundant clones make up 3.5% to 4.5% of the sample.

The chain is made from TRBV6-2 or TRBV6-3 and TRBJ1-2, with the D gene too uncertain to name. Sequencing input: blood. The receptor was isolated from a human donor in good health. The donor label of this sample is uncertain. The encoded CDR3 is CASSYLDIYGYTF. The nucleotides are TGTGCCAGCAGTTACCTTGACATCTATGGCTACACCTTC.